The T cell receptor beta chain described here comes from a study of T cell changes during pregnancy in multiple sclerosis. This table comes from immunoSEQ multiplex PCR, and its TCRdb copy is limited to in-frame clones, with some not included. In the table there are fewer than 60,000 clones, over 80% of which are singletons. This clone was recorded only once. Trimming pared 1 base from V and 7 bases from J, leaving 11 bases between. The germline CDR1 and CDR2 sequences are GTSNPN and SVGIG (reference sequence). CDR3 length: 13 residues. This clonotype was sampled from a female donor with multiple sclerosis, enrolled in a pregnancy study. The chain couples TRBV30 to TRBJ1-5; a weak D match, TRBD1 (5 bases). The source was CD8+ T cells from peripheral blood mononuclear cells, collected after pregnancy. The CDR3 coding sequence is TGTGCCTGGAGTGACTGGGGGGGACAGCCCCAGCATTTT. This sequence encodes CAWSDWGGQPQHF.